The 20 T cell receptor beta chains below all came from one sample that was sequenced in a study of T cell repertoires in cytomegalovirus infection. Each CDR3 protein gets one entry after TCRdb re-called the reads with MiXCR. The repertoire consists of hundreds of thousands of distinct CDR3 sequences, with 31% occurring once and the leading ten covering 13%. No antigen is known for these receptors. Sample: cultured CD8+ T cells from PBMCs, taken from culture after CMV antigen stimulation. The origin of the receptors is a human donor in good health (CMV status not recorded). Some clones in this sample may be carry-over from other donors' samples.

This clonotype has at least ten counts. This chain connects TRBV15 to TRBJ2-2; D not certain. V lost 3 bases and J lost 4, with 12 bases in between. This CDR3 has 15 residues. In germline, CDR1 is LNHNV, CDR2 YYDKDF (reference sequence). DNA for the CDR3: TGTGCCACCAGCAGCCCGCCCCCCGGCACCGGGGAGCTGTTTTTT. Its translation: CATSSPPPGTGELFF.

V gene TRBV6-5 combines with J gene TRBJ1-1; D is perhaps TRBD1 (6 bases). Germline assignment: CDR1 MNHEY and CDR2 SVGAGI. The CDR3 loop spans 14 amino acids. V was cut by 7 bases and J by 2 bases, with 14 bases left in between. The CDR3 coding sequence is TGTGCCAGCACCAAACAGGGTAGAAACACTGAAGCTTTCTTT. Its translation is CASTKQGRNTEAFF.

This sequence joins TRBV4-3 and TRBJ2-2; D is undetermined. CDR3 length: 17 amino acids. Germline V gene data show CDR1 as LGHNA and CDR2 as YSLEER. The V end was cut by 1 base, the J end by 4 bases, with 16 bases between. The CDR3 reads CASSQVGRGAGTGELFF. The DNA for the CDR3 is TGCGCCAGCAGCCAAGTTGGAAGAGGCGCAGGCACCGGGGAGCTGTTTTTT.

This chain joins TRBV6-5 and TRBJ2-1; no clear D. The germline V gene encodes CDR1 MNHEY and CDR2 SVGAGI. V gave up 4 bases and J gave up 8 bases, with 15 bases separating them. This CDR3 region has 14 residues. CDR3 sequence: CASSWTPPAHEQFF. The CDR3 DNA follows: TGTGCCAGCAGTTGGACCCCTCCGGCCCATGAGCAGTTCTTC.

This chain connects TRBV6-6 to TRBJ2-1; D tentatively fits TRBD1 or TRBD2 (5 bases each). The CDR3 is made up of 14 amino acids. V lost 7 bases to trimming and J lost 2 bases, with 12 bases between them. Germline V gene lookup returns CDR1 MNHNY and CDR2 SVGAGI (reference sequence). The chain's CDR3 is CASTGTAAYNEQFF. The CDR3 bases are TGTGCCAGCACCGGGACGGCTGCCTACAATGAGCAGTTCTTC.

The chain joins TRBV7-9 to TRBJ1-3; no clear D. V was clipped by 1 base and J by 0 bases, with 13 bases between them. The CDR3 totals 17 residues. Germline assignment: CDR1 SEHNR and CDR2 FQNEAQ (reference sequence). DNA for the CDR3: TGTGCCAGCAGCTTAGGGTACCAATCGAGCTCTGGAAACACCATATATTTT. Its protein product is CASSLGYQSSSGNTIYF.

V gene TRBV6-5 combines with J gene TRBJ2-2, with TRBD1 matching 10 bases. Germline-derived CDR1 and CDR2 are MNHEY and SVGAGI. The CDR3 has 15 residues. V gave up 1 base and J gave up 7 bases; unmatched junction bases: 3. The CDR3 is CASSYWGQGIGELFF. CDR3 DNA: TGTGCCAGCAGTTACTGGGGACAGGGGATCGGGGAGCTGTTTTTT.

This clonotype was recorded at least ten times. The chain joins TRBV7-2 to TRBJ1-3; 7 bases map to TRBD1. CDR1 and CDR2 from the germline V gene are SGHTA and FQGNSA. V dropped 1 base and J dropped 0; count of bases not matched to a gene: 0. The length of the CDR3 is 15 residues. The CDR3, as DNA: TGTGCCAGCAGCTTAGGGGACAGCTCTGGAAACACCATATATTTT. It codes for CASSLGDSSGNTIYF.

The V and J genes are TRBV28 and TRBJ2-1; 8 bases match TRBD1. V dropped 5 bases and J dropped 8; count of bases not matched to a gene: 17. The germline CDR1 and CDR2 sequences are MDHEN and SYDVKM. The CDR3 has 17 residues. CDR3 bases: TGTGCCAGCAGTATCTCTCCGGGACAGGACCTACGGGATGAGCAGTTCTTC. It translates to CASSISPGQDLRDEQFF.

V gene TRBV27 combines with J gene TRBJ1-6, with D maybe TRBD1 (5 bases). Trimming took off 2 bases at V and 7 bases at J, with 21 bases between the two ends. Per germline, CDR1 MNHEY and CDR2 SMNVEV (reference sequence). This CDR3 spans 18 amino acids. CDR3 sequence (DNA): TGTGCCAGCAGTTTAGATAGCGGATGGGGAAGGGGCAATTCACCCCTCCACTTT. Translating it yields CASSLDSGWGRGNSPLHF.

The chain links TRBV7-9 to TRBJ1-2; possible D gene TRBD1, 5 bases. From germline, CDR1 is SEHNR and CDR2 FQNEAQ (reference sequence). V lost 4 bases, J lost 8 bases, and 11 bases lay in between. There are 12 residues in the CDR3. DNA of the CDR3: TGTGCCAGCAGCTCCGGGGGAAAGGGCTACACCTTC. Translation gives CASSSGGKGYTF. The full variable domain, with the rest looked up from reference TRBV7-9 and TRBJ1-2, is DTGVSQNPRHKITKRGQNVTFRCDPISEHNRLYWYRQTLGQGPEFLTYFQNEAQLEKSRLLSDRFSAERPKGSFSTLEIQRTEQGDSAMYLCASSSGGKGYTFGSGTRLTVV.

This clonotype has more than one count but fewer than ten. The CDR3 coding sequence is TGCAGCGTTGAGGTTGGACAGACCACCTACGAGCAGTACTTC. As protein: CSVEVGQTTYEQYF. The J gene is TRBJ2-7, the V gene TRBV29-1, with D possibly being TRBD1 (6 bases). Germline V gene data show CDR1 as SQVTM and CDR2 as ANQGSEA. The CDR3 totals 14 residues. V was pared by 3 bases and J by 2 bases, with 14 bases between.

The CDR3 spells CSARGTRSYEQYF. DNA for the CDR3: TGCAGTGCTAGGGGGACGCGATCCTACGAGCAGTACTTC. The genes are TRBV20-1 and TRBJ2-7, with D perhaps being TRBD1 or TRBD2 (5 bases each). CDR1 DFQATT and CDR2 SNEGSKA come from the germline V gene (reference sequence). V lost 3 bases, J lost 1 base, and 10 bases lay in between. CDR3 length: 13 amino acids.

The rearrangement joins TRBV3-1 to TRBJ2-5; no reliable D call. The germline V gene has CDR1 LGHDT and CDR2 YNNKEL (reference sequence). Deletions cut 4 bases from V and 0 bases from J, with 15 bases between. The CDR3 extends over 16 amino acids. The CDR3 loop reads CASSPIPDTYQETQYF. The CDR3 coding sequence is TGTGCCAGCAGCCCCATCCCTGACACGTACCAAGAGACCCAGTACTTC.

This clonotype was seen a few times. The rearrangement links TRBV19 to TRBJ1-1, with 8 bases that match TRBD1. This CDR3 region has 13 residues. CDR1 is LNHDA and CDR2 is SQIVND in the germline V gene (reference sequence). The junction had 5 bases not matched to a gene; V was cut back by 7 bases and J by 4 bases. As DNA, the CDR3 is TGTGCCAGTAATCTTGACAGGGGCACTGAAGCTTTCTTT. This gives the protein CASNLDRGTEAFF.

This clonotype was detected only once. The chain uses TRBV5-3 and TRBJ1-5; 10 nucleotides line up with TRBD1. TRBV5-3 is known as an ORF, though its function is uncertain. The V segment lost 8 bases and the J segment 3 bases; nucleotides outside the gene matches: 14. CDR3 length: 17 amino acids. DNA for the CDR3: TGTGCCAGCAGCGGATTCCGGGACAGGGGAACCAATCAGCCCCAGCATTTT. Its translation: CASSGFRDRGTNQPQHF.

This sequence joins TRBV2 and TRBJ1-5; tentative D call: TRBD1 (6 bases). The germline V and J ends were trimmed by 7 bases and 3 bases, with 25 bases remaining between them. This CDR3 is 18 amino acids long. The germline V gene encodes CDR1 SNHLY and CDR2 FYNNEI. CDR3: CASTIYEKDRYNNQPQHF. As DNA, the CDR3 is TGTGCCAGCACCATTTACGAGAAAGACAGGTATAACAATCAGCCCCAGCATTTT.

Concerning this clonotype: The junction differs from germline at one of its ends, possibly a read error. The chain recombines TRBV7-9 with TRBJ2-1; 9 bases agree with TRBD2. The CDR3 consists of 19 residues. The germline V gene has CDR1 SEHNR and CDR2 FQNEAQ (reference sequence). The CDR3: CANSPLRASGASSYNEQFF. DNA of the CDR3: TGTGCCAACAGCCCATTAAGGGCTAGCGGGGCGAGCTCCTACAATGAGCAGTTCTTC. The full variable domain, rest sourced from reference TRBV7-9 and TRBJ2-1, is DTGVSQNPRHKITKRGQNVTFRCDPISEHNRLYWYRQTLGQGPEFLTYFQNEAQLEKSRLLSDRFSAERPKGSFSTLEIQRTEQGDSAMYLCANSPLRASGASSYNEQFFGPGTRLTVL.

Turning to this clonotype: It is likely a read error, because the conserved phenylalanine at the end of the CDR3 is missing. This rearrangement joins TRBV5-1 to TRBJ1-1; tentatively, D is TRBD1 (5 bases). Trimming took off 2 bases at V and 1 base at J, with 9 bases between the two ends. Germline loops: CDR1 SGHRS, CDR2 YFSETQ. The CDR3 consists of 14 residues. The CDR3 loop is CASSLDSGNTEAFL. CDR3 nucleotide sequence: TGCGCCAGCAGCTTAGACAGCGGGAACACTGAAGCTTTCTTA.

This chain uses TRBV7-4 with TRBJ1-2; the match to TRBD1 covers 9 bases. Germline CDR1 and CDR2: SGHVT and SQSDAQ. Trimming removed 5 bases from V and 7 bases from J; junction bases left unmatched: 11. This CDR3 has 15 amino acids. Here the CDR3 reads CASSTQLGQGSGYTF. The DNA for the CDR3 is TGTGCCAGCAGCACACAACTCGGACAGGGGAGTGGCTACACCTTC. The whole variable domain, remainder taken from reference TRBV7-4 and TRBJ1-2, is GAGVSQSPRYKVAKRGRDVALRCDSISGHVTLYWYRQTLGQGSEVLTYSQSDAQRDKSGRPSGRFSAERPERSVSTLKIQRTEQGDSAVYLCASSTQLGQGSGYTFGSGTRLTVV.